The clone carrying this T cell receptor beta chain was seen repeatedly, ten times or more. Its target is not known. Time point defined: newly diagnosed GD, antithyroid drugs for less than 3 months. PBMC RNA was the source of the TCR library. CDR3-region Arm-PCR and iRepertoire HTBI primers produced the TCR beta libraries. TCRdb ran MiXCR on the multiplex PCR reads and lists one entry per CDR3 protein. The table records 350,000 to 500,000 distinct CDR3 sequences, about 15% of them present only once. This sample was taken from a study of regulatory T cells in long-lasting Graves disease. Study-wide results and caveats: TCR diversity was lower in persistent than newly diagnosed Graves' disease.

Germline CDR1 reads SEHNR; CDR2 reads FQNEAQ (reference sequence). With V trimmed by 0 bases and J by 3 bases, 6 bases remained unmatched. CDR3 size: 17 residues. This sample was also put to use in a study of T cells in Graves' hyperthyroidism and ophthalmopathy. From that report: The study defined stable Graves' hyperthyroidism as no ophthalmopathy progression within 18 months. A first-round RT-PCR of the TCR CDR3 used the HTBI primer set. It was a median around 6 months before onset that the model predicted ophthalmopathy.

The sequence was collected from a woman in her forties or fifties with Graves disease. Sequenced here: peripheral blood mononuclear cells (PBMCs), sampled at new diagnosis, from a patient treated with antithyroid drugs. The chain has TRBV7-9 and TRBJ2-3, with 10 bases that match TRBD2. CDR3: CASSLALLAGATDTQYF. The CDR3, as DNA: TGTGCCAGCAGCTTAGCGCTTCTAGCGGGAGCGACAGATACGCAGTATTTT. Supplemented by reference TRBV7-9 and TRBJ2-3, the full variable domain reads DTGVSQNPRHKITKRGQNVTFRCDPISEHNRLYWYRQTLGQGPEFLTYFQNEAQLEKSRLLSDRFSAERPKGSFSTLEIQRTEQGDSAMYLCASSLALLAGATDTQYFGPGTRLTVL.